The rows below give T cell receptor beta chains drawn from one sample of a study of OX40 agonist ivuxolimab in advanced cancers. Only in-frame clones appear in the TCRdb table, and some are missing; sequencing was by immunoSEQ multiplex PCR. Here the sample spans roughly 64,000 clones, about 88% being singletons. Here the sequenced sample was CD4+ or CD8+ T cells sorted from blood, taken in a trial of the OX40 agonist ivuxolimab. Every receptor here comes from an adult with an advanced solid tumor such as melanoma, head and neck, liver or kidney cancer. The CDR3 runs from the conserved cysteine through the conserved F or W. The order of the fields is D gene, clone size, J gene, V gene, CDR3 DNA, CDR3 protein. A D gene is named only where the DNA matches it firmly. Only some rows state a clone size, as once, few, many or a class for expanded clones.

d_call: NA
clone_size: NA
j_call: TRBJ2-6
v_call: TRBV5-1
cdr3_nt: TGCGCCAGCAGCTTTGATTATGGGGCCAACGTCCTGACTTTC
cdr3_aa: CASSFDYGANVLTF

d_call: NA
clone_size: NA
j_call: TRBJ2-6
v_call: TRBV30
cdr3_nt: TGTGCCTGGAGTCAGGCCTCTGGGGCCAACGTCCTGACTTTC
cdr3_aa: CAWSQASGANVLTF

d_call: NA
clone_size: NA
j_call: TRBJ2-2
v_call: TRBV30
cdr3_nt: TGTGCCTGGAGTGTACTAAGTGGCGGGGAGCTGTTTTTT
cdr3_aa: CAWSVLSGGELFF

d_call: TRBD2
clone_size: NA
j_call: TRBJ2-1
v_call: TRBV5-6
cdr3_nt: TGTGCCAGCAGCTTGCGGGGGGTCGAGAATGAGCAGTTCTTC
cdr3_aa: CASSLRGVENEQFF

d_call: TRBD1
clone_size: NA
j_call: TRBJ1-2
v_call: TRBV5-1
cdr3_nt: TGCGCCAGCAGCTTGGGGCCAGGGGGGAACTATGGCTACACCTTC
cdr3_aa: CASSLGPGGNYGYTF

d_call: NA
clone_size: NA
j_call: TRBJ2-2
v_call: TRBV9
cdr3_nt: TGTGCCAGCAGAGACGTCTACACCGGGGAGCTGTTTTTT
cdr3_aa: CASRDVYTGELFF

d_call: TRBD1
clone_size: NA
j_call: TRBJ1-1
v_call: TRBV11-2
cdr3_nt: TGTGCCAGCAGCCCGCGGCCGGGACAGGAAGCTTTCTTT
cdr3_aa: CASSPRPGQEAFF

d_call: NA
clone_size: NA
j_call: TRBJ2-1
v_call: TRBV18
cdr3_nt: TGTGCCAGCTCACCAGTGCGTGGGGGTATGGAGCAGTTCTTC
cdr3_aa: CASSPVRGGMEQFF

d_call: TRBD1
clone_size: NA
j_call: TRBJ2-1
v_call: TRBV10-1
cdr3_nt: TGCGCCAGCAATGGGACAGGGATATGCAATGAGCAGTTCTTC
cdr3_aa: CASNGTGICNEQFF

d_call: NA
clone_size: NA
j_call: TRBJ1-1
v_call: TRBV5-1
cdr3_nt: TGCGCCAGCAGCTTGGATTCTGAGAACACTGAAGCTTTCTTT
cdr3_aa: CASSLDSENTEAFF

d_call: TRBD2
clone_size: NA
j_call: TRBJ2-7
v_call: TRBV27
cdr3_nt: TGTGCCAGGGATACTAGCGTCCACGAGCAGTACTTC
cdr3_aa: CARDTSVHEQYF

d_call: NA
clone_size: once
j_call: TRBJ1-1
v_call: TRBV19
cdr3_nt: TGTGCCAGTAGTATTGGCATAATGAACACTGAAGCTTTCTTT
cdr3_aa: CASSIGIMNTEAFF

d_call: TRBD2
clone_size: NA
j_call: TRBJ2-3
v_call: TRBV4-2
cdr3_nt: TGTGCCAGCAGCCAAGCGTCAAGCGGGGGGGGCCAAGATACGCAGTATTTT
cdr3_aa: CASSQASSGGGQDTQYF

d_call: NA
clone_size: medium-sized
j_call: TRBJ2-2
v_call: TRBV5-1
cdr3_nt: TGCGCCAGCAGCCTCCGGGACAAGAACACCGGGGAGCTGTTTTTT
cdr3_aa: CASSLRDKNTGELFF

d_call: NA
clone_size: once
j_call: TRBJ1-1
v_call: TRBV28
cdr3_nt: TGTGCCAGCAGTTTAGTAATATGGGGTAAGGGGGGGAACACTGAAGCTTTCTTT
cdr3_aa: CASSLVIWGKGGNTEAFF

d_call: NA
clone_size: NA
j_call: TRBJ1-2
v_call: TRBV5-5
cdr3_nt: TGTGCCAGCAGCTTGGGCCTACCATCCGCATCCTATGGCTACACCTTC
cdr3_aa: CASSLGLPSASYGYTF

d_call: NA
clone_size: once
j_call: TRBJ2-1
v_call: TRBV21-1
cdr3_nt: TGTGCCAGCATATCCCGTCGGATAGCGGTCAATGAGCAGTTCTTC
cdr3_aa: CASISRRIAVNEQFF

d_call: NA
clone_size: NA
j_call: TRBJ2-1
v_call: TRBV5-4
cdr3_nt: TGTGCCAGCAGCTACCAGGGCAATGAGCAGTTCTTC
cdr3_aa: CASSYQGNEQFF

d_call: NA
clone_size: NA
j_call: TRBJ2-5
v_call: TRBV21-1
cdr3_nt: TGTGCCAGCAGCAACCAGTTGGGACAGGGAAAAGAGACCCAGTACTTC
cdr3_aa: CASSNQLGQGKETQYF

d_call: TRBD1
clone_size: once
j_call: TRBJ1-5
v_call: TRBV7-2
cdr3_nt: TGTGCCAGCAGCTTGCGGACAGGGGAAAATCAGCCCCAGCATTTT
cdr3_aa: CASSLRTGENQPQHF

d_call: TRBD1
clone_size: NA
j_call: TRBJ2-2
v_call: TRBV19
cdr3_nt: TGTGCCAGTAGTCCGGGGACAGGGAACGGGGAGCTGTTTTTT
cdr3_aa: CASSPGTGNGELFF

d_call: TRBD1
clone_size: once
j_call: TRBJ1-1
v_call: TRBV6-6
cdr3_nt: TGTGCCAGCAGAGACAGGGGATCTGAAGCTTTCTTT
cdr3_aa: CASRDRGSEAFF

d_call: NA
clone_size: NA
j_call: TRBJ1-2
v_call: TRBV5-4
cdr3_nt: TGTGCCAGCAGCTATAATCCAAACAGGGTCACTAACTATGGCTACACCTTC
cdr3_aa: CASSYNPNRVTNYGYTF

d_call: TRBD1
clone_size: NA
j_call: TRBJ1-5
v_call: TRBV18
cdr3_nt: TGTGCCAGCTCACCCCAGGGGGCAGCGAGACAGCCCCAGCATTTT
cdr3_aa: CASSPQGAARQPQHF

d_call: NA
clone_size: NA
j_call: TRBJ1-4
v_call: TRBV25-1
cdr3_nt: TGTGCCAGCAGTGAAGGGGACACCAGTAGAGGTGAAAAACTGTTTTTT
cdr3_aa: CASSEGDTSRGEKLFF

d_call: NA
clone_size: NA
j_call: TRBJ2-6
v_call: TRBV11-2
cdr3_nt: TGTGCCAGCAGGTCCCCCGTGTCCGGGGCCAACGTCCTGACTTTC
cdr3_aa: CASRSPVSGANVLTF

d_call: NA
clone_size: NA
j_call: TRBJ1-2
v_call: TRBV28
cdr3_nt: TGTGCCAGCAGTTTAGGCCCGGCTGGAGGCTACACCTTC
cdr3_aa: CASSLGPAGGYTF

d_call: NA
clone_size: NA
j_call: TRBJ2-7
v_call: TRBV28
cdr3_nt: TGTGCCAGCAGTCACTACGGACTCCTCAGGGCCGAGCAGTACTTC
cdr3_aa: CASSHYGLLRAEQYF

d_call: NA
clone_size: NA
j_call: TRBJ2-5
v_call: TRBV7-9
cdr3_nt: TGTGCCAGCAGGCCCACGGGACTTCAGTACCAAGAGACCCAGTACTTC
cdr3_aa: CASRPTGLQYQETQYF

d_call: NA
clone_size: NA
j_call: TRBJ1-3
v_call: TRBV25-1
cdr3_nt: TGTGCCAGCAGTGATTTTCAGGGAGCTGGAAACACCATATATTTT
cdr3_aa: CASSDFQGAGNTIYF

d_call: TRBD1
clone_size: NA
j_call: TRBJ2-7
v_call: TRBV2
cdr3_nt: TGTGCCAGCAGACAGGACAGGTTCAACGAGCAGTACTTC
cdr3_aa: CASRQDRFNEQYF